The next 27 T cell receptor beta chains were all read from a single sample in a study of blood T cells in healthy people across ages. Combining a sample-barcoded 5' primer with a J-beta primer mix, a second PCR ran for about 6 to 11 cycles. MiXCR, applied by TCRdb to the 5' RACE reads, yields one record per CDR3 protein. The table has hundreds of thousands of distinct CDR3 sequences, approximately 30% seen once. Sequencing was carried out using blood. Every receptor here comes from a woman of 80 years or more in good health.

Many counts were recorded for this clonotype. This chain links TRBV7-9 with TRBJ2-7; no definite D call. The CDR3 has 12 residues. CDR1 SEHNR and CDR2 FQNEAQ come from the germline V gene (reference sequence). V was clipped by 1 base and J by 9 bases, with 10 bases between them. The CDR3 region has the DNA TGTGCCAGCAGCTTAGGTACTTTCGGGCAGTACTTC. Protein sequence: CASSLGTFGQYF.

The table lists this clonotype with many counts. This chain uses TRBV4-1 with TRBJ1-2, with D hard to call. From germline, CDR1 is MGHRA and CDR2 YSYEKL. The CDR3 spans 13 residues. Trimming took off 0 bases at V and 2 bases at J, with 4 bases between the two ends. The CDR3 coding sequence is TGCGCCAGCAGCCAAGATGGAAACTATGGCTACACCTTC. Translation: CASSQDGNYGYTF.

J is TRBJ1-2 and V is TRBV3-1, with 7 bases matching TRBD1. This CDR3 is built from 14 residues. CDR1 LGHDT and CDR2 YNNKEL come from the germline V gene (reference sequence). The V gene end was trimmed by 4 bases and the J gene end by 1 base; junction bases not matched to a gene: 3. For the CDR3, the DNA is TGTGCCAGCAGCCGCGGGACAGATAACTATGGCTACACCTTC. Its protein is CASSRGTDNYGYTF.

Notes on this clonotype: A much larger clone sits a single nucleotide away, making a read error possible. This sequence joins TRBV12-3 or TRBV12-4 and TRBJ1-5, with a weak D call TRBD1 (5 bases). Trimming shortened V by 4 bases and J by 1 base, and 17 bases separated the two germline ends. The CDR3 is 17 residues long. CDR3 residues: CASSSLGREESNQPQHF. The CDR3 coding sequence is TGTGCCAGCAGTTCCTTGGGCAGGGAGGAAAGCAATCAGCCCCAGCATTTT.

This clonotype was counted ten times or more. The chain is built from TRBV6-1 and TRBJ2-6; D is undetermined. V was trimmed by 6 bases and J by 0 bases, leaving 6 bases between them. CDR3 size: 14 residues. Per the germline V gene, CDR1 is MNHNS and CDR2 is SASEGT. The CDR3 here is CASSHSSGANVLTF. The CDR3 nucleotides are TGTGCCAGCAGCCACAGCTCTGGGGCCAACGTCCTGACTTTC.

This clonotype was found many times. The V gene is TRBV7-2, the J gene TRBJ2-4; 7 positions agree with TRBD1. Trimming removed 5 bases from V and 6 bases from J; junction bases left unmatched: 7. CDR1 is SGHTA and CDR2 is FQGNSA in the germline V gene. The CDR3 length is 14 residues. DNA for the CDR3: TGTGCCAGCAGCCCAAGAGGGGGCAGAAACATTCAGTACTTC. Translated, it gives CASSPRGGRNIQYF. Filled out from reference TRBV7-2 and TRBJ2-4, the complete variable domain reads GAGVSQSPSNKVTEKGKDVELRCDPISGHTALYWYRQSLGQGLEFLIYFQGNSAPDKSGLPSDRFSAERTGGSVSTLTIQRTQQEDSAVYLCASSPRGGRNIQYFGAGTRLSVL.

About this clonotype: A read error may explain this, as a much larger clone is one base away. This chain uses TRBV7-6 with TRBJ1-6; possible D gene TRBD1, 6 bases. This CDR3 contains 14 residues. Germline loops: CDR1 SGHVS, CDR2 FNYEAQ. In DNA form, the CDR3 reads TGTGCCGGCAGCCACACCGAGGGGGATTCACCCCTCCACTTT. Amino acids: CAGSHTEGDSPLHF.

This clonotype was picked up many times. This chain connects TRBV6-1 to TRBJ1-2; tentatively, D is TRBD1 (5 bases). The germline V gene has CDR1 MNHNS and CDR2 SASEGT. This CDR3 region has 12 residues. The V and J ends lost 3 bases and 4 bases respectively, with 6 bases between them. The CDR3 here is CASSDQGYGYTF. CDR3 DNA sequence: TGTGCCAGCAGTGATCAGGGCTATGGCTACACCTTC.

Ten or more counts support this clonotype. The gene calls are TRBV6-5 and TRBJ2-7; the match to TRBD1 covers 10 bases. The CDR3 length is 14 residues. CDR1 is MNHEY and CDR2 is SVGAGI in the germline V gene. The ends lost 4 bases at V and 4 bases at J; junction bases unmatched: 4. The CDR3 DNA reads as TGTGCCAGCAGTTGGGAGGGACAGGGGTACGAGCAGTACTTC. This translates into CASSWEGQGYEQYF.

This chain joins TRBV11-2 and TRBJ2-5; TRBD1 aligns across 7 bases. The CDR3 length is 13 residues. Germline lookup yields CDR1 SGHAT and CDR2 FQNNGV. V was pared by 5 bases and J by 9 bases, with 9 bases of the junction left unmatched. The CDR3 is CASSLGQLLAQYF. For the CDR3, the DNA is TGTGCCAGCAGCCTGGGACAGCTGTTGGCCCAGTACTTC.

This clonotype was recorded many times. The CDR3 coding sequence is TGTGCCAGCAGCCAGCTAGCGGGGGGCCTTAATGAGCAGTTCTTC. It yields the protein CASSQLAGGLNEQFF. The chain has TRBV3-1 and TRBJ2-1; 11 bases are shared with TRBD2. The CDR3 loop spans 15 amino acids. CDR1 and CDR2 (germline): LGHDT, YNNKEL (reference sequence). The ends lost 3 bases at V and 7 bases at J; junction bases unmatched: 5.

This clonotype was counted at least ten times. The chain combines TRBV30 with TRBJ2-3; possible D gene TRBD1, 6 bases. CDR3 size: 14 residues. V was pared by 1 base and J by 5 bases, with 13 bases between. Germline assignment: CDR1 GTSNPN and CDR2 SVGIG (reference sequence). In DNA, the CDR3 is TGTGCCTGGAGTGGGGGACACCGAGGAGATACGCAGTATTTT. Its protein is CAWSGGHRGDTQYF. Full variable domain (remainder filled in from reference TRBV30 and TRBJ2-3): SQTIHQWPATLVQPVGSPLSLECTVEGTSNPNLYWYRQAAGRGLQLLFYSVGIGQISSEVPQNLSASRPQDRQFILSSKKLLLSDSGFYLCAWSGGHRGDTQYFGPGTRLTVL.

Notes on this clonotype: Being one base from a much bigger clone, this may be a read error. J is TRBJ2-3 and V is TRBV7-8, with D unresolved. V lost 1 base to trimming and J lost 2 bases, with 7 bases between them. Germline V gives CDR1 SGHVS, CDR2 FQNEAQ. The length of the CDR3 is 14 residues. The CDR3 region has the DNA TGTGCCAGCAGCTTAGAAACCGCCACAGATACGCAGTATTTT. It translates to CASSLETATDTQYF.

This clonotype was seen at least ten times. The chain joins TRBV6-5 to TRBJ1-2; D unclear. V lost 0 bases, J lost 2 bases, and 10 bases lay in between. CDR1 MNHEY and CDR2 SVGAGI come from the germline V gene. This CDR3 has 15 amino acids. The CDR3 coding sequence is TGTGCCAGCAGTTACTCGGTTGCCAGGAACTATGGCTACACCTTC. Its translation is CASSYSVARNYGYTF.

V is TRBV10-3 and J is TRBJ1-6; 9 bases fit TRBD1. Germline V gives CDR1 ENHRY, CDR2 SYGVKD. The V and J ends lost 2 bases and 8 bases, in that order; junction bases with no gene match: 4. There are 15 residues in the CDR3. Here the CDR3 reads CAISEARQGDSPLHF. CDR3 sequence (DNA): TGTGCCATCAGTGAGGCGCGACAGGGGGATTCACCCCTCCACTTT.

This clonotype was found many times. The chain carries TRBV20-1 and TRBJ1-2; tentatively, D is TRBD1 (5 bases). The germline V gene has CDR1 DFQATT and CDR2 SNEGSKA (reference sequence). This CDR3 has 12 amino acids. Between the trimmed V and J ends, which lost 3 bases and 8 bases, there was a span of 13 bases. The CDR3 spells CSARSQGVGYTF. In DNA, the CDR3 is TGCAGTGCTAGGTCGCAGGGAGTCGGCTACACCTTC.

This clonotype has at least ten counts. J is TRBJ2-5 and V is TRBV10-3; TRBD1 matches at 11 bases. The CDR3 is 15 amino acids. The ends lost 3 bases at V and 4 bases at J; junction bases unmatched: 4. Germline CDR1 and CDR2: ENHRY and SYGVKD. The CDR3 nucleotides are TGTGCCATCAGTGATGGACAGGGGGCGGGAGAGACCCAGTACTTC. Translating it yields CAISDGQGAGETQYF.

The V gene is TRBV7-8, the J gene TRBJ2-2; D is possibly TRBD1 or TRBD2 (6 bases each). CDR1 is SGHVS, CDR2 FQNEAQ, per germline. The germline V and J ends were trimmed by 5 bases and 4 bases, with 14 bases remaining between them. The CDR3 totals 15 residues. The DNA for the CDR3 is TGTGCCAGCAGCCACAGGGACGGGAGCACCGGGGAGCTGTTTTTT. Amino acids: CASSHRDGSTGELFF.

A word on this clonotype: This could be a read error, since a much larger clone is one nucleotide away. The J gene is TRBJ2-1, the V gene TRBV10-3; D may match TRBD1 or TRBD2 (6 bases each). The DNA end is more similar to TRBJ2-7, so the J call may be wrong. The CDR3 loop spans 16 amino acids. Germline V lookup: CDR1 ENHRY, CDR2 SYGVKD. The CDR3 here is CGISESGASSYNEQYF. The CDR3 region has the DNA TGTGGCATCAGTGAGTCGGGGGCTAGCTCCTACAATGAGCAGTACTTC.

This clonotype was counted ten times or more. This sequence joins TRBV27 and TRBJ1-2; no firm D call. This CDR3 is built from 14 residues. The germline V gene has CDR1 MNHEY and CDR2 SMNVEV (reference sequence). Trimming removed 4 bases at V and 7 bases at J, with 16 bases between. This CDR3 is CASSSHTLLGGYTF. CDR3 bases: TGTGCCAGCAGTTCGCACACATTATTGGGTGGCTACACCTTC.

This clonotype was seen a handful of times. The chain joins TRBV21-1 to TRBJ2-6; TRBD1 is the table's D call and was not checked against the DNA. TRBV21-1 constitutes a pseudogene. The CDR3 runs to 17 residues. Here the CDR3 reads CASSPPGGSSGANVLTF. The CDR3 DNA follows: TGTGCCAGCAGCCCCCCTGGGGGGAGCTCTGGGGCCAACGTCCTGACTTTC.

This clonotype was found a few times. The gene calls are TRBV6-1 and TRBJ2-2; D may correspond to TRBD1 or TRBD2 (5 bases each). Looked up from germline, CDR1 is MNHNS and CDR2 is SASEGT. This CDR3 region has 14 residues. V shed 3 bases and J shed 7 bases, with 12 bases lying between them. The CDR3 coding sequence is TGTGCCAGCAGTGAGAGAGGGGTGAGCGGGGAGCTGTTTTTT. It translates to CASSERGVSGELFF.

Comment on this clonotype: Its ends do not fully match the called genes, so a read error is possible. V usage is TRBV10-3 and J usage is TRBJ2-4; D is ambiguous. TRBJ2-7 explains the end of the DNA better; the J call may be wrong. The V gene's germline CDR1 is ENHRY and CDR2 SYGVKD. The CDR3 is 12 residues long. This CDR3 is CAVSEERYEQYF. The CDR3 nucleotides are TGTGCCGTCAGCGAGGAGAGATACGAGCAGTACTTC.

This clonotype appeared many times. This chain connects TRBV6-6 to TRBJ2-1; D is unclear. The CDR3 is 17 amino acids. Germline V gene sequence: CDR1 MNHNY, CDR2 SVGAGI (reference sequence). The V gene lost 2 bases and the J gene lost 5 bases, with 19 bases spanning the gap. The CDR3 region is CASSYQQPRSADNEQFF. In nucleotides, the CDR3 is TGTGCCAGCAGTTACCAACAACCCCGATCCGCGGACAATGAGCAGTTCTTC.

This sequence joins TRBV20-1 and TRBJ1-2; D is uncertain. V was cut by 7 bases and J by 8 bases, with 5 bases left in between. The CDR3 has 8 amino acids. CDR1 DFQATT and CDR2 SNEGSKA come from the germline V gene (reference sequence). The CDR3 loop reads CSEDGYTF. The CDR3 region has the DNA TGCAGTGAGGACGGCTACACCTTC.

The V and J genes are TRBV6-2 or TRBV6-3 and TRBJ2-3; 13 bases agree with TRBD2. The CDR3 extends over 20 amino acids. The trim removed 3 bases at V and 0 bases at J, leaving 12 bases unmatched. Germline V gives CDR1 MNHEY, CDR2 SVGEGT. The CDR3 bases are TGTGCCAGCAGTTATCCCTTGACTAGCGGGGGGACGCTTAGCACAGATACGCAGTATTTT. This translates into CASSYPLTSGGTLSTDTQYF.

This clonotype was recorded a few times. Since a much larger clone is just one base distant, this may be a read error. The rearrangement uses TRBV5-1 and TRBJ2-7; D possibly corresponds to TRBD1 (6 bases). The V and J ends lost 2 bases and 7 bases respectively, with 16 bases between them. This CDR3 has 14 residues. Germline assignment: CDR1 SGHRS and CDR2 YFSETQ. Here the CDR3 reads CASSFTGTSNEQYF. The CDR3 region has the DNA TGCGCCAGCAGCTTTACCGGGACAAGCAATGAGCAGTACTTC. Full variable domain (outside the CDR3, taken from reference TRBV5-1 and TRBJ2-7): KAGVTQTPRYLIKTRGQQVTLSCSPISGHRSVSWYQQTPGQGLQFLFEYFSETQRNKGNFPGRFSGRQFSNSRSEMNVSTLELGDSALYLCASSFTGTSNEQYFGPGTRLTVT.